The sequence of this T cell receptor beta chain was determined in a study of Ad26.COV2.S vaccination and SARS-CoV-2 variants. Treatment of the sample: approximately 18 received Ad26.COV2.S at low or high dose, single or two shots; about 5 received placebo; per-sample allocation not given. Collection of samples fell on day 63 after the first vaccine or placebo injection. Looked up from germline, CDR1 is LNHDA and CDR2 is SQIVND (reference sequence). The CDR3 runs 15 residues. The junction had 0 bases not matched to a gene; V was cut back by 2 bases and J by 1 base. Using immunoSEQ multiplex PCR, the repertoire was profiled, and TCRdb retains in-frame clones only, with some absent. The sample carries around 450,000 clones, approximately 87% recorded once.

This receptor was taken from a person between 18 and 59 years old who received the Ad26.COV2.S COVID-19 vaccine or a placebo. The rearrangement links TRBV19 to TRBJ2-2; 8 nucleotides agree with TRBD2. This sample comprised peripheral blood, obtained in a trial of Ad26.COV2.S vaccine versus placebo. CDR3 amino acids: CASSISGGNTGELFF. Here the CDR3 DNA reads TGTGCCAGTAGTATAAGCGGGGGGAACACCGGGGAGCTGTTTTTT.